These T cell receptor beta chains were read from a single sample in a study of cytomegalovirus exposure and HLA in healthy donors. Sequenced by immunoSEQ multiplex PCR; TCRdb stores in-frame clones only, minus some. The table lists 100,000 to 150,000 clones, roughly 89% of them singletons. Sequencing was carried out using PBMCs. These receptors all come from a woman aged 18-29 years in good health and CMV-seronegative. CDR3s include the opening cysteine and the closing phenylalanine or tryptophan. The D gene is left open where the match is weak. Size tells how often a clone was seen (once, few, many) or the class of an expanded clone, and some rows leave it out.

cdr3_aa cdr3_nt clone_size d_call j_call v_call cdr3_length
CASSPPTDPNYGYTF TGCGCCAGCAGCCCCCCCACAGACCCTAACTATGGCTACACCTTC . . TRBJ1-2 TRBV5-1 15
CASSFNGAPGYTF TGCGCCAGCAGTTTTAATGGGGCTCCGGGCTACACCTTC . . TRBJ1-2 TRBV5-1 13
CASSGQGAGPQHF TGTGCCAGCAGTGGACAGGGGGCCGGGCCCCAGCATTTT . TRBD1 TRBJ1-5 TRBV6-6 13
CAIKAPDRNTEAFF TGTGCCATCAAAGCCCCGGACAGAAACACTGAAGCTTTCTTT . . TRBJ1-1 TRBV10-3 14
CASSSPPGSLTF TGTGCCAGCAGCTCGCCCCCAGGCTCCCTCACCTTC . . TRBJ1-2 TRBV11-3 12
CASSLSGGADGELFF TGTGCCAGCAGCCTTAGCGGGGGGGCCGACGGGGAGCTGTTTTTT . TRBD2 TRBJ2-2 TRBV7-2 15
CASSPQGSNQPQHF TGTGCCAGCAGCCCACAGGGATCCAATCAGCCCCAGCATTTT . . TRBJ1-5 TRBV6-1 14
CASRGEGLATEAFF TGTGCCAGCAGGGGGGAGGGGTTAGCCACTGAAGCTTTCTTT . . TRBJ1-1 TRBV21-1 14
CASSQPGGNTEAFF TGTGCCAGCAGTCAGCCAGGGGGGAACACTGAAGCTTTCTTT . TRBD1 TRBJ1-1 TRBV25-1 14
CATTLGLRFTDTQYF TGCGCCACCACCCTGGGACTTAGATTCACAGATACGCAGTATTTT . . TRBJ2-3 TRBV10-2 15
CARGQGPEQYF TGTGCCAGGGGACAGGGTCCCGAGCAGTACTTC . TRBD1 TRBJ2-7 TRBV2 11
CASKRSGGETQYF TGTGCCAGCAAACGTAGCGGGGGAGAGACCCAGTACTTC . TRBD2 TRBJ2-5 TRBV6-1 13
CASSQDWNRAGAEAFF TGCGCCAGCAGCCAAGATTGGAACAGGGCGGGCGCTGAAGCTTTCTTT once . TRBJ1-1 TRBV4-1 16
CASTGDYGYTF TGTGCCAGTACAGGGGACTATGGCTACACCTTC . . TRBJ1-2 TRBV19 11
CASRTPSSGANVLTF TGTGCCAGCAGGACACCGAGCTCTGGGGCCAACGTCCTGACTTTC . . TRBJ2-6 TRBV27 15
CASSLAGTTRTGYTF TGTGCCAGCAGCTTAGCCGGGACTACCAGAACGGGCTACACCTTC . . TRBJ1-2 TRBV7-2 15
CAISEPTGGSGTQYF TGTGCCATCAGTGAGCCGACAGGGGGCAGCGGTACGCAGTATTTT . TRBD1 TRBJ2-3 TRBV10-3 15
CASSPPRTGGNTIYF TGTGCCAGCAGTCCCCCCCGGACAGGGGGAAACACCATATATTTT . TRBD1 TRBJ1-3 TRBV6-6 15
CASSYSSTVNTEAFF TGTGCCAGCAGTTACTCGAGTACGGTGAACACTGAAGCTTTCTTT . . TRBJ1-1 TRBV6-6 15
CASSLYRGRSQPQHF TGTGCCAGCAGCTTATACAGGGGGCGGAGTCAGCCCCAGCATTTT . TRBD1 TRBJ1-5 TRBV5-6 15
CASSGGARGEKLFF TGTGCCAGCTCAGGAGGAGCGCGGGGTGAAAAACTGTTTTTT . . TRBJ1-4 TRBV18 14
CASSWSGGPLLEAFF TGCGCCAGCAGCTGGTCAGGGGGGCCTCTCCTTGAAGCTTTCTTT . TRBD1 TRBJ1-1 TRBV5-1 15
CASSPTGVSGANVLTF TGCGCCAGCAGCCCCACAGGGGTATCTGGGGCCAACGTCCTGACTTTC . TRBD1 TRBJ2-6 TRBV5-1 16
CASSPPGQNTEAFF TGTGCCAGCTCACCGCCGGGACAAAACACTGAAGCTTTCTTT . . TRBJ1-1 TRBV18 14
CASSYSLAGDTQYF TGTGCCAGCAGTTACAGTCTAGCGGGGGATACGCAGTATTTT . TRBD2 TRBJ2-3 TRBV6-5 14
CASSFTFATGNYGYTF TGTGCCAGCAGTTTTACCTTCGCGACAGGAAACTATGGCTACACCTTC . . TRBJ1-2 TRBV27 16
CASSLDPPPGGDTQYF TGTGCCAGCAGCTTAGACCCACCGCCCGGTGGAGATACGCAGTATTTT . . TRBJ2-3 TRBV7-2 16
CASSPGQGEEKLFF TGTGCCAGCAGCCCTGGACAGGGGGAGGAAAAACTGTTTTTT . TRBD1 TRBJ1-4 TRBV7-8 14
CASSQEIFNEQFF TGCGCCAGCAGCCAAGAAATCTTCAATGAGCAGTTCTTC . . TRBJ2-1 TRBV4-1 13
CASSLAGTDTQYF TGCGCCAGCAGCTTAGCGGGGACAGATACGCAGTATTTT . TRBD2 TRBJ2-3 TRBV5-1 13
CASSARVSPLHF TGTGCCAGCAGTGCCCGAGTCTCACCCCTCCACTTT . . TRBJ1-6 TRBV2 12
CASSAGLPSYNEQFF TGCGCCAGCAGCGCCGGACTTCCCTCCTACAATGAGCAGTTCTTC . . TRBJ2-1 TRBV5-1 15
CSVLGGDEKLFF TGCAGCGTTCTCGGGGGGGATGAAAAACTGTTTTTT . . TRBJ1-4 TRBV29-1 12
CASSLDRGSGNTIYF TGTGCCAGCAGCTTAGACAGGGGCTCTGGAAACACCATATATTTT . TRBD1 TRBJ1-3 TRBV5-4 15
CASSLAVRGINQPQHF TGTGCCAGCAGCTTAGCCGTCAGGGGGATCAATCAGCCCCAGCATTTT . TRBD1 TRBJ1-5 TRBV7-8 16
CASSVGRISSYEQYF TGTGCCAGCAGTGTGGGGAGGATCAGCTCCTACGAGCAGTACTTC . . TRBJ2-7 TRBV6-1 15
CASSVIYGQPQHF TGTGCCAGCAGTGTAATTTACGGTCAGCCCCAGCATTTT . . TRBJ1-5 TRBV6-1 13
CASSQSGNSGNTIYF TGTGCCAGCAGCCAATCAGGGAATTCTGGAAACACCATATATTTT once . TRBJ1-3 TRBV14 15
CASSYGPRGGTEQFF TGTGCCAGCAGTTACGGCCCGCGGGGGGGCACTGAGCAGTTCTTC . TRBD2 TRBJ2-1 TRBV6-5 15
CASSIRVGNQPQHF TGTGCCAGTAGTATCAGGGTGGGGAATCAGCCCCAGCATTTT . . TRBJ1-5 TRBV19 14
CASSLGRADEKLFF TGTGCCAGCAGCTTGGGCAGGGCGGATGAAAAACTGTTTTTT . . TRBJ1-4 TRBV5-5 14
CASREGGTDTQYF TGCGCCAGCAGGGAAGGGGGCACAGATACGCAGTATTTT . . TRBJ2-3 TRBV4-1 13
CASSLGQEFNQPQHF TGTGCCAGCAGCTTAGGACAGGAATTCAATCAGCCCCAGCATTTT . . TRBJ1-5 TRBV7-9 15
CASSAVRAPNTEAFF TGTGCCAGCAGCGCGGTCAGGGCCCCCAACACTGAAGCTTTCTTT . . TRBJ1-1 TRBV9 15
CASSKTPAGNTIYF TGTGCCAGCAGCAAAACTCCGGCTGGAAACACCATATATTTT . . TRBJ1-3 TRBV21-1 14
CASSLQYGQGQNIQYF TGTGCCAGCAGCCTGCAATATGGGCAGGGGCAAAACATTCAGTACTTC . . TRBJ2-4 TRBV4-2 16
CASRPGGSPLHF TGTGCCAGCAGACCAGGGGGCTCACCCCTCCACTTT . TRBD1 TRBJ1-6 TRBV6-5 12
CSVMRTGGFEDEAFF TGCAGCGTTATGAGGACAGGGGGCTTTGAGGATGAAGCTTTCTTT once TRBD1 TRBJ1-1 TRBV29-1 15
CASSQAAGTYTDTQYF TGCGCCAGCAGCCAAGCGGCCGGGACTTACACAGATACGCAGTATTTT . . TRBJ2-3 TRBV4-1 16
CAITGLIF TGTGCCATCACGGGACTAATCTTT . . TRBJ1-1 TRBV6-1 8